This TCR beta chain originates from a study of PD-1 and CTLA-4 blockade in melanoma (dated by TCRdb to about 2021). Regarding the study in general: The study compared how PD-1 blockade and CTLA-4 blockade affected the melanoma-reactive CD8 T cell response in patients with melanoma.

Library method: the immunoSEQ multiplex PCR assay. Drawn from immuneACCESS, this table holds only the in-frame rearrangements with V and J called that TCRdb kept. Clones are partly lost; checked studies trace under half to an unresolved V gene and leave the rest unexplained. Here the sample has 31,000 or so clones; about 85% occur a single time. The ten largest clones take up around 5.8% of the sample. Concerning this clone: Its cognate antigen has yet to be identified. There are no base qualities to consult, and no much larger clone falls within one base.

From its cysteine to its phenylalanine, the CDR3 spans 13 amino acids. The kept DNA is CDR3 alone, 39 bases in frame from the first base. CDR1 MNHEY and CDR2 SVGAGI were looked up in the germline V gene. The V and J ends are trimmed by 0 bases and 16 bases, leaving 16 bases between them. This TCR came from a human donor with melanoma. The input for sequencing was CD8+ T cells from peripheral blood, taken from a patient given anti-PD-1 treatment. The chain uses TRBV6-5 and TRBJ1-5; no D gene call is confident. The base sequence is TGTGCCAGCAGTTACTCGTCGGGAAGCGTGTATCATTTT. Its product reads: CASSYSSGSVYHF.